This T cell receptor (beta chain) was captured by sequencing in a study of T cell responses to AZD1222 COVID-19 vaccine. This clone appeared a few times. What it binds is not known. Study-level points and caveats: No repertoire was sampled before or during the peak T cell response, only after it.

The CDR3 spans 11 residues. CDR1 is SQVTM, CDR2 ANQGSEA, per germline. V was pared by 4 bases and J by 5 bases, with 7 bases between. Sequencing was performed with immunoSEQ multiplex PCR; in TCRdb, only in-frame clones are kept and a portion is missing. The repertoire holds about 180,000 clones, about nine tenths seen once, with approximately 1.9% in the top ten. The receptor comes from an adult who received the AZD1222 COVID-19 vaccine. V and J are TRBV29-1 and TRBJ2-3; D gene uncertain. Here the sequenced sample was peripheral blood, taken 28 days after the second AZD1222 dose. CDR3 nucleotides: TGCAGCGTTGTATTAGTAGATACGCAGTATTTT. It translates to CSVVLVDTQYF.